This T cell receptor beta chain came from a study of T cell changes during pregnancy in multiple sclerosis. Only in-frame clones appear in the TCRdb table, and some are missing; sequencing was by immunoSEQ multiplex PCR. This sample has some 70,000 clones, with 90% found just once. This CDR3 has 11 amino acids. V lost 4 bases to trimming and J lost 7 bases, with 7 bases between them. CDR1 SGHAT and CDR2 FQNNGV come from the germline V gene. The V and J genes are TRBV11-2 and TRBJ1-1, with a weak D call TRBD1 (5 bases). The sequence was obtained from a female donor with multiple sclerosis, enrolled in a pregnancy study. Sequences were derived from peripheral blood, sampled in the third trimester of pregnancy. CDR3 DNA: TGTGCCAGCAGCTCGGGACTTGAAGCTTTCTTT. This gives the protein CASSSGLEAFF.